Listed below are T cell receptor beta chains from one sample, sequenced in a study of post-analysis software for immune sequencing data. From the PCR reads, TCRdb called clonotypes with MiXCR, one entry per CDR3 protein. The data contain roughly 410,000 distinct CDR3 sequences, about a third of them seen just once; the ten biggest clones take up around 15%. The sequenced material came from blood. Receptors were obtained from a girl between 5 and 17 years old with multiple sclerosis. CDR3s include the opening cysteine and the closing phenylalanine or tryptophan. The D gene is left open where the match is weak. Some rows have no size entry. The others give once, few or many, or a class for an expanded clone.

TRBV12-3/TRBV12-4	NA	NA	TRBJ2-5	CASSPLRGGETQYF	TGTGCCAGCAGTCCCCTGCGGGGTGGGGAGACCCAGTACTTC
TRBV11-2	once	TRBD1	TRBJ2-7	CASSLVGGTGNEQYF	TGTGCCAGCAGCTTAGTAGGGGGGACAGGGAACGAGCAGTACTTC
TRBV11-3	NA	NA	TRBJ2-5	CASSLDYATAQYF	TGTGCCAGCAGCTTAGACTACGCCACCGCCCAGTACTTC
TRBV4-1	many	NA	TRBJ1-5	CASSLSRLNQPQHF	TGCGCCAGCAGCTTATCGAGACTTAATCAGCCCCAGCATTTT
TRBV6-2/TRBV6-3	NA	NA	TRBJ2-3	CASSYPAPGSPISSTDTQYF	TGTGCCAGCAGTTACCCGGCCCCAGGCTCCCCAATTTCTAGCACAGATACGCAGTATTTT
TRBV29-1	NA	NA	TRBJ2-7	CSVARRGKDEQYF	TGCAGCGTTGCCCGACGGGGGAAAGACGAGCAGTACTTC
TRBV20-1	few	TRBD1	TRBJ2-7	CSARPYATGTGGGYEQYF	TGCAGTGCTAGACCCTACGCCACCGGGACAGGGGGCGGGTACGAGCAGTACTTC
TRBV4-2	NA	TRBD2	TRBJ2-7	CASSQAGGQDSYEQYF	TGTGCCAGCAGCCAAGCGGGGGGGCAGGACTCCTACGAGCAGTACTTC
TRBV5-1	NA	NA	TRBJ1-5	CASSPGGNSNQPQHF	TGCGCCAGCAGCCCCGGGGGAAATAGCAATCAGCCCCAGCATTTT
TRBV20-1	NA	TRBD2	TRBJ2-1	CSSSGGTLYNEQCF	TGCAGTTCTAGCGGGGGGACACTCTACAATGAGCAGTGCTTC
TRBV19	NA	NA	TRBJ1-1	CASSTEWGYTEAFF	TGTGCCAGTAGTACCGAATGGGGTTACACTGAAGCTTTCTTT
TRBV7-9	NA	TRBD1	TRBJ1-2	CASSPIVTGVDGYTF	TGTGCCAGCAGCCCCATAGTGACAGGGGTTGATGGCTACACCTTC
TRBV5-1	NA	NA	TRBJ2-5	CASSLGGESIETQYF	TGCGCCAGCAGCCTGGGTGGAGAATCTATAGAGACCCAGTACTTC
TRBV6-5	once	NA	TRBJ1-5	CASSYSTVWPNQPQHF	TGTGCCAGCAGTTACTCGACAGTCTGGCCGAATCAGCCCCAGCATTTT
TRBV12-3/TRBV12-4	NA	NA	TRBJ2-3	CASNSLGTQDTQYF	TGTGCCAGCAATTCCCTAGGGACGCAAGATACGCAGTATTTT
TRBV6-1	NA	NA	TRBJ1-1	CASSEPVGGNTEAFF	TGTGCCAGCAGTGAACCCGTTGGGGGGAACACTGAAGCTTTCTTT
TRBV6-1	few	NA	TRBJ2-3	CASSVLRVRSTDTQYF	TGTGCCAGCAGTGTCCTCAGGGTCCGGAGCACAGATACGCAGTATTTT
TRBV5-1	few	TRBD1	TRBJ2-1	CASSSGQVEQFF	TGCGCCAGCAGCTCCGGACAGGTAGAGCAGTTCTTC
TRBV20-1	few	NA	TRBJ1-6	CSASVRSRSASPLHF	TGCAGTGCTAGCGTCCGGTCGAGGTCGGCGTCACCCCTCCACTTT
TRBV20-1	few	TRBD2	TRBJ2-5	CSASLAGAPTQYF	TGCAGTGCTAGTCTAGCGGGGGCCCCGACCCAGTACTTC
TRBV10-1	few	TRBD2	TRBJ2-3	CASSDVGSGGPSTDTQYF	TGCGCCAGCAGTGATGTTGGAAGCGGGGGGCCTAGCACAGATACGCAGTATTTT
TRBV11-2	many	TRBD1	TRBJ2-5	CASSPRTGTPEETQYF	TGTGCCAGCAGCCCCCGGACAGGGACCCCTGAAGAGACCCAGTACTTC
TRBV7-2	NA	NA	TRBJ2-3	CASSLPLRDTDSLGTDTQYF	TGTGCCAGCAGCTTACCCTTGCGGGACACAGACTCTCTTGGCACAGATACGCAGTATTTT
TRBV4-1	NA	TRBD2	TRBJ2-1	CASSQAGGGGVEQFF	TGCGCCAGCAGCCAAGCGGGGGGCGGGGGGGTTGAGCAGTTCTTC
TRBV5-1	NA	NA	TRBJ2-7	CASSGHRVGPYEQYF	TGCGCCAGCAGCGGACACAGGGTCGGGCCTTACGAGCAGTACTTC
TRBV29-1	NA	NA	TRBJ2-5	CSVEKAAQETQYF	TGCAGCGTTGAAAAGGCGGCGCAAGAGACCCAGTACTTC
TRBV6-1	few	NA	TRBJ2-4	CATKVGNIQYF	TGTGCCACCAAAGTGGGGAACATTCAGTACTTC
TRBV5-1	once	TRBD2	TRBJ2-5	CASSPGLAGALQETQYF	TGCGCCAGCAGCCCGGGACTAGCGGGGGCGCTCCAAGAGACCCAGTACTTC
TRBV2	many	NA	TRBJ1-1	CASTGRGGSNTEAFF	TGTGCCAGCACCGGTCGGGGGGGATCGAACACTGAAGCTTTCTTT
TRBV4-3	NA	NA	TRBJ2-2	CARVPGGPTTNTGELFF	TGCGCCAGGGTCCCGGGGGGCCCTACCACGAACACCGGGGAGCTGTTTTTT
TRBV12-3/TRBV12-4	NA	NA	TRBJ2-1	CASTQGSSEQFF	TGTGCCAGCACCCAGGGTAGTAGTGAGCAGTTCTTC
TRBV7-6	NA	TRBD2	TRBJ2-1	CASSKPGLARNEQFF	TGTGCCAGCAGCAAACCGGGACTAGCGAGGAATGAGCAGTTCTTC
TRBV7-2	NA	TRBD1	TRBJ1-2	CASSQGEGDYGYTF	TGTGCCAGCAGCCAGGGGGAGGGGGACTATGGCTACACCTTC
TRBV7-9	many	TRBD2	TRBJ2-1	CASSPSTSGGAEQFF	TGTGCCAGCAGCCCGTCGACTAGCGGGGGGGCGGAGCAGTTCTTC
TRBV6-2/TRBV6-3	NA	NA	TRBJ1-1	CASSYGQLSVRRPGHLNTEAFF	TGTGCCAGCAGTTACGGTCAGTTATCGGTTCGAAGGCCGGGGCACCTCAACACTGAAGCTTTCTTT
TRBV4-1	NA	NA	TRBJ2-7	CASSQVGTSTYEQYF	TGCGCCAGCAGCCAAGTCGGGACATCCACCTACGAGCAGTACTTC
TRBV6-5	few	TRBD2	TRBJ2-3	CASSYSSGSGTDTQYF	TGTGCCAGCAGTTACTCCAGCGGGAGCGGCACAGATACGCAGTATTTT
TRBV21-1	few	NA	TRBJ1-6	CASSIATGGGLRSPLHF	TGTGCCAGCAGCATCGCGACAGGGGGCGGGTTACGTTCACCCCTCCACTTT
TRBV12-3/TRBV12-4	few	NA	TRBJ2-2	CASSLQGGNTGELFF	TGTGCCAGCAGTTTACAAGGAGGGAACACCGGGGAGCTGTTTTTT
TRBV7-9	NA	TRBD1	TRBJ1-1	CASSLVRGETEAFF	TGTGCCAGCAGCTTAGTCAGGGGGGAAACTGAAGCTTTCTTT
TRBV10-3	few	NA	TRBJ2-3	CAILNSDRSTDTQYF	TGTGCCATCCTGAATTCGGACAGAAGCACAGATACGCAGTATTTT